This T cell receptor beta chain emerged from a study of T cell repertoires in cytomegalovirus infection (dated by TCRdb to the late 2010s). Background on the whole study: Recently identified HLA-C-restricted CMV epitopes, whose presentation resists viral immunomodulation, were targeted by peptide stimulations together with well-studied HLA-B-restricted epitopes. Donor HLA type was relevant to the analysis, because carriage of CMV infection together with the matching HLA type was indicated by public TCR beta signatures. The full study reports these points: In both this cohort and an independent roughly 400-donor cohort, the cumulative frequency of public TCR beta family members distinguished carriers of CMV infection plus the relevant HLA type. The ex vivo response was dominated by HLA-C-restricted CMV-specific TCR beta clonotypes, which also provided the single most frequent clonotype in two of eight donors.

TCRdb lists the instrument as Illumina HiSeq 1500. TCRdb passed the public sequencing reads through fastp at Q25 and MiXCR, retaining productive beta sequences. For every CDR3 protein sequence, its rows merge into one entry that carries the most common genes and DNA. A total of about 920,000 distinct CDR3 sequences appear in this sample, roughly a third of them only once. The biggest ten clones account for around an eighth of the sample. CDR1 SEHNR and CDR2 FQNEAQ are derived from the germline V gene (reference sequence). There are 15 amino acids in the CDR3, from cysteine to phenylalanine inclusive. The DNA shown is the 45-base CDR3, in frame from base 1. V and J are trimmed by 5 bases and 1 base, and the gene matches miss 5 bases of the junction. Interpreted using the paper, the treatment or condition label stands for: in vitro stimulation with specific CMV peptide epitopes to enrich CMV-specific T cells.

A word on this clonotype: This clone's antigen is unknown. The input lacks base qualities; no much larger clone sits a single base away.

Rearrangement joined TRBV7-9 to TRBJ2-7, and TRBD1 aligns with 10 junction nucleotides. This receptor was taken from a human donor in good health (CMV status not recorded). Some clones in this sample may be carry-over from other donors' samples. This sample comprised cultured CD8+ T cells from PBMCs, obtained from culture after CMV antigen stimulation. The bases read TGTGCCAGCAGCGCGACGGGACAGGGGTCCTACGAGCAGTACTTC. Translation gives CASSATGQGSYEQYF.